This T cell receptor beta chain comes out of a study of blood T cell repertoires in COVID-19. Study information: PBMCs, B-cell-depleted T cells, or T cells were the source of the cDNA or gDNA that made up the material.

Original handling: Reference gene primer amplification yielded estimated nucleated cell counts. Clones were sequenced by immunoSEQ multiplex PCR, and TCRdb holds only the in-frame ones, with some missing. From that table come the V and J calls and clone size; the DNA was used to work out D and trimming. The sample has 200,000 to 250,000 clones, around 82% seen once. The sequenced sample was peripheral blood. The TCR sequence derives from a woman aged 80 or older with acute or convalescent COVID-19.

The CDR3 region has the DNA TGTGCCAGCAGTGAACCAGGGGGTATCGGGCAGCCCCAGCATTTT. This gives the protein CASSEPGGIGQPQHF. The gene calls are TRBV25-1 and TRBJ1-5, with 7 bases identical to TRBD1. V shed 2 bases and J 7 bases; nucleotides not matched to a gene: 8. CDR3 length equals 15 residues. The germline V gene has CDR1 MGHDK and CDR2 SYGVNS. Using reference TRBV25-1 and TRBJ1-5 for the parts outside the CDR3, the full variable domain is EADIYQTPRYLVIGTGKKITLECSQTMGHDKMYWYQQDPGMELHLIHYSYGVNSTEKGDLSSESTVSRIRTEHFPLTLESARPSHTSQYLCASSEPGGIGQPQHFGDGTRLSIL.